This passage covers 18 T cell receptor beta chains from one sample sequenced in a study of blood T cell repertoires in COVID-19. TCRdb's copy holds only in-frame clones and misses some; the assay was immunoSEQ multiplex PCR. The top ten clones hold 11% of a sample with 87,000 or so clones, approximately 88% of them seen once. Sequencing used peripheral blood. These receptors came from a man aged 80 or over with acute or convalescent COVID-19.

CDR3 DNA: TGTGCCAGCAGTGGGACAGGGAACCAAGAGACCCAGTACTTC. Amino acids: CASSGTGNQETQYF. This sequence joins TRBV2 and TRBJ2-5; 8 nucleotides agree with TRBD1. Germline V lookup: CDR1 SNHLY, CDR2 FYNNEI. The CDR3 loop spans 14 amino acids. V gave up 4 bases and J gave up 0 bases; unmatched junction bases: 1.

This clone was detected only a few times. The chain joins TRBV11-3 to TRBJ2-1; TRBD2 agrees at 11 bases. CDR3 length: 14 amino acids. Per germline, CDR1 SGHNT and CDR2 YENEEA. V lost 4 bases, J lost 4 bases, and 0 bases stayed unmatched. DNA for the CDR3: TGTGCCAGCAGCTCTAGCGGGGGGTACAATGAGCAGTTCTTC. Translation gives CASSSSGGYNEQFF.

CDR3 loop: CASSQPTGGTEAFF. In DNA form, the CDR3 reads TGTGCCAGCAGCCAACCTACAGGGGGCACTGAAGCTTTCTTT. The rearrangement uses TRBV4-2 and TRBJ1-1; 8 bases match TRBD1. Trimming at V came to 2 bases and at J to 4 bases, leaving 3 bases not matched to a gene. CDR3 length: 14 residues. The germline V gene has CDR1 LGHNA and CDR2 YNFKEQ.

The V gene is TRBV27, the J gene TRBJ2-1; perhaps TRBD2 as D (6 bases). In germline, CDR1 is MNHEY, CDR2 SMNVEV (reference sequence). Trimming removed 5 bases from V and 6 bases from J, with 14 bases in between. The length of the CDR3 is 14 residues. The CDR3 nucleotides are TGTGCCAGCAGTATCAGGAGGGTGGGCAATGAGCAGTTCTTC. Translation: CASSIRRVGNEQFF.

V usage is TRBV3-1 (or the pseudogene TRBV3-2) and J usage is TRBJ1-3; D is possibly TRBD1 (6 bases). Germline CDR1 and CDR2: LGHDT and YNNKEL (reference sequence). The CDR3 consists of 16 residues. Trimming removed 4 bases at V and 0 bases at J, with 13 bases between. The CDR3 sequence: CASSPTGTISGNTIYF. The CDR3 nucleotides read TGTGCCAGCAGCCCGACCGGGACAATCTCTGGAAACACCATATATTTT.

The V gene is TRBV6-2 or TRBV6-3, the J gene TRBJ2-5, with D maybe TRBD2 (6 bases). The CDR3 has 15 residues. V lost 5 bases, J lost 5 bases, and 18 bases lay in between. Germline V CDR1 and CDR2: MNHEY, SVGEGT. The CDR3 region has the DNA TGTGCCAGCAGTCCCCCCGCGGCGGGGTCTGAGACCCAGTACTTC. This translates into CASSPPAAGSETQYF.

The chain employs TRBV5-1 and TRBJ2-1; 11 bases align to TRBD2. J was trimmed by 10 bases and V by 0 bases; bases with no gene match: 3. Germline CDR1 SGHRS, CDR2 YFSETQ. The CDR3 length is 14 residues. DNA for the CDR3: TGCGCCAGCAGCTTGGTAATAGCGGGAGGGGAGCAGTTCTTC. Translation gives CASSLVIAGGEQFF. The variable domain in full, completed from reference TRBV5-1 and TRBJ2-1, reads KAGVTQTPRYLIKTRGQQVTLSCSPISGHRSVSWYQQTPGQGLQFLFEYFSETQRNKGNFPGRFSGRQFSNSRSEMNVSTLELGDSALYLCASSLVIAGGEQFFGPGTRLTVL.

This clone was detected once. CDR3 DNA: TGTGCCAGCAGTGAAGAGGGACAGAGTCGCTACGAGCAGTACTTC. Protein product: CASSEEGQSRYEQYF. The genes are TRBV6-1 and TRBJ2-7; TRBD1 matches at 7 bases. CDR1 MNHNS and CDR2 SASEGT come from the germline V gene. This CDR3 spans 15 amino acids. V gave up 1 base and J gave up 3 bases; unmatched junction bases: 6.

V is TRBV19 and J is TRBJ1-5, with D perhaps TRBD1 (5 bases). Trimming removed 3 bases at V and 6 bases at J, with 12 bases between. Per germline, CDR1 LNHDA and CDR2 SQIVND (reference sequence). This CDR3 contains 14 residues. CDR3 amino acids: CASSMDTSAQPQHF. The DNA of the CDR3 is TGTGCCAGTAGTATGGACACTTCGGCTCAGCCCCAGCATTTT.

CDR3 loop: CASRWGGEAVPGEQYF. The CDR3 region has the DNA TGTGCCAGCAGGTGGGGGGGGGAAGCGGTTCCGGGTGAGCAGTACTTC. The chain couples TRBV25-1 to TRBJ2-7, with 7 bases lining up with TRBD2. Germline values: CDR1 MGHDK, CDR2 SYGVNS. The V and J ends lost 6 bases and 7 bases, in that order; junction bases with no gene match: 18. This CDR3 contains 16 residues.

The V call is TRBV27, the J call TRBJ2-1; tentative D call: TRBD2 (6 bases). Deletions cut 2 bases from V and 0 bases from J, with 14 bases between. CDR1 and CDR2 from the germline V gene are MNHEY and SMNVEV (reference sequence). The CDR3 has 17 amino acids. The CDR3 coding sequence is TGTGCCAGCAGTTTACCAATCGCGGGGAGCTCCTACAATGAGCAGTTCTTC. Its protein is CASSLPIAGSSYNEQFF.

The CDR3 coding sequence is TGTGCCAGTAGTAGGGGCTCAGGAAACACCATATATTTT. This gives the protein CASSRGSGNTIYF. The V call is TRBV19, the J call TRBJ1-3; D perhaps matches TRBD1 (5 bases). The CDR3 loop spans 13 amino acids. Per the germline V gene, CDR1 is LNHDA and CDR2 is SQIVND (reference sequence). V lost 4 bases and J lost 4, with 8 bases in between.

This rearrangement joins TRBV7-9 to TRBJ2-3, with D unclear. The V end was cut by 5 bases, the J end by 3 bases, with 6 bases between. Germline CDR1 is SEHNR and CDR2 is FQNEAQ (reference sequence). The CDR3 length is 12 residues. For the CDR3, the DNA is TGTGCCAGCAGCGCCCAGACAGATACGCAGTATTTT. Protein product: CASSAQTDTQYF.

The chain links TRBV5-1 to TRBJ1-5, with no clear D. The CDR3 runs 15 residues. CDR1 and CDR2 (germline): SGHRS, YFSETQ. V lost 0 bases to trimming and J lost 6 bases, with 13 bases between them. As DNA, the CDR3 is TGCGCCAGCAGCTTGGCCCCGGGGTTAGCTCAGCCCCAGCATTTT. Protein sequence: CASSLAPGLAQPQHF. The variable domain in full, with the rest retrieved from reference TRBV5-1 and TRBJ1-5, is KAGVTQTPRYLIKTRGQQVTLSCSPISGHRSVSWYQQTPGQGLQFLFEYFSETQRNKGNFPGRFSGRQFSNSRSEMNVSTLELGDSALYLCASSLAPGLAQPQHFGDGTRLSIL.

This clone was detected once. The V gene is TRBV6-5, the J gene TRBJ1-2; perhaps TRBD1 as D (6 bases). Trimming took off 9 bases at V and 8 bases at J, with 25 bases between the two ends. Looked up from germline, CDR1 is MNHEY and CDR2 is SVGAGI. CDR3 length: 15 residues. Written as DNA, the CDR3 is TGTGCCAGTCTGACGACGGGACAAGGCACCTCGGGCTACACCTTC. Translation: CASLTTGQGTSGYTF.

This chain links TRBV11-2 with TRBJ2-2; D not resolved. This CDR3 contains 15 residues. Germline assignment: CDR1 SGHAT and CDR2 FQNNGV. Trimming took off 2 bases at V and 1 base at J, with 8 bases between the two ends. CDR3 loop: CASSLLSQNTGELFF. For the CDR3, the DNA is TGTGCCAGCAGCTTATTGTCCCAGAACACCGGGGAGCTGTTTTTT.

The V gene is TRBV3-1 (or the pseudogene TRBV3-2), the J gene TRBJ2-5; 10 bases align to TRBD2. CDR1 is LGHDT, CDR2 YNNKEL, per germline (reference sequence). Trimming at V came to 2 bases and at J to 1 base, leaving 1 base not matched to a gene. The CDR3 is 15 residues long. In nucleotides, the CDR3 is TGTGCCAGCAGCCAAAGGACTAGCGGCCAAGAGACCCAGTACTTC. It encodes CASSQRTSGQETQYF.

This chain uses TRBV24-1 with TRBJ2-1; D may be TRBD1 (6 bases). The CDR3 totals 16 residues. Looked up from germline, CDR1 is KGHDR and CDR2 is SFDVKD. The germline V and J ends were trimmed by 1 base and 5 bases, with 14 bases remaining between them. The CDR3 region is CATSDFGQGLDNEQFF. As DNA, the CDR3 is TGTGCCACCAGTGATTTCGGGCAGGGGTTGGACAATGAGCAGTTCTTC.